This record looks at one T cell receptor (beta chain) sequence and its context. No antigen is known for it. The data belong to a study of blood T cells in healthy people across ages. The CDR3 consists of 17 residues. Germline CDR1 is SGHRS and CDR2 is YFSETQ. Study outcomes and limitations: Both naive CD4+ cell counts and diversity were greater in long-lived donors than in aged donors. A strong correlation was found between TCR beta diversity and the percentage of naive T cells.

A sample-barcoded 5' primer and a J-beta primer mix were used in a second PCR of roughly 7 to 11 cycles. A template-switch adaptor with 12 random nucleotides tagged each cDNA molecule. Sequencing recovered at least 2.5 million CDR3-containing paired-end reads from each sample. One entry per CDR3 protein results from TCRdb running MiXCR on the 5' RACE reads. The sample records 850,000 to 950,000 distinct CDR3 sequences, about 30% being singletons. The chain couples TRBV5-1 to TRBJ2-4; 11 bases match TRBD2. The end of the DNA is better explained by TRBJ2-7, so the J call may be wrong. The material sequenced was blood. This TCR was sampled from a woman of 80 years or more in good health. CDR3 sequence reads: CASSLDMGLAANYEQYF. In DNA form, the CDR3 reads TGCGCCAGCAGCTTGGATATGGGACTAGCGGCGAACTACGAGCAGTACTTC.